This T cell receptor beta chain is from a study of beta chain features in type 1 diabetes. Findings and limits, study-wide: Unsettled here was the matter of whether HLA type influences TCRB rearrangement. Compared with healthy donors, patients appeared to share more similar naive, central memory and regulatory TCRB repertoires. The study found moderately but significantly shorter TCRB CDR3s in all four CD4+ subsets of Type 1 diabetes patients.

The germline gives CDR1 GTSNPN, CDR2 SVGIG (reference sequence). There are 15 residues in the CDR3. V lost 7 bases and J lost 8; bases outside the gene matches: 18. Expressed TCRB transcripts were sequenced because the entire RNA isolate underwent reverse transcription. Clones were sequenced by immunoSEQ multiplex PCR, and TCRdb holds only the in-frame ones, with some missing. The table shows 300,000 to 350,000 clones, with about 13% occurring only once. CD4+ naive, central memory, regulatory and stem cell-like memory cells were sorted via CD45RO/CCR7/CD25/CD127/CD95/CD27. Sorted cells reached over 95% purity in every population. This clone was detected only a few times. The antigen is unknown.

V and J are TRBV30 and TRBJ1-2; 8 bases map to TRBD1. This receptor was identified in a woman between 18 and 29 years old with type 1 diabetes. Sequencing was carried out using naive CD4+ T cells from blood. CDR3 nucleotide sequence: TGTGCCTCCATGGACCCCCCGACAGGGGCTCACGGCTACACCTTC. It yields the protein CASMDPPTGAHGYTF.